The 15 T cell receptor beta chains in this list originate from one sample, sequenced in a study of CD8 T cells in ankylosing spondylitis. TCRdb re-derived calls from the 5' RACE reads in MiXCR, one entry per CDR3 protein. The table shows fewer than 250,000 distinct CDR3 sequences, with roughly a tenth occurring only once. The sequencing sample was made of blood, either unsorted or a sorted T cell fraction (not recorded which). The receptors derive from a male donor with ankylosing spondylitis or in good health (not recorded which).

This clonotype was counted many times. The V and J genes are TRBV20-1 and TRBJ1-1; D possibly corresponds to TRBD1 (6 bases). The germline gives CDR1 DFQATT, CDR2 SNEGSKA (reference sequence). The CDR3 sequence is 14 residues long. V lost 3 bases to trimming and J lost 0 bases, with 11 bases between them. CDR3 sequence (DNA): TGCAGTGCTAGGTTGGGGACACTGAACACTGAAGCTTTCTTT. It encodes CSARLGTLNTEAFF.

This clonotype was seen only a few times. A much larger clone sits a single nucleotide away, making a read error possible. J is TRBJ2-5 and V is TRBV5-1, with TRBD2 matching 9 bases. The CDR3 extends over 16 amino acids. Per the germline V gene, CDR1 is SGHRS and CDR2 is YFSETQ. CDR3 bases: TGCGCCAGCAGTCGACTAGCGGAGGGCCCCCTGGAGACCCAGCACTTC. This codes for CASSRLAEGPLETQHF.

This clonotype appeared many times. J is TRBJ1-2 and V is TRBV30; 9 bases agree with TRBD1. Germline assignment: CDR1 GTSNPN and CDR2 SVGIG (reference sequence). The CDR3 covers 13 residues. The V gene end was trimmed by 1 base and the J gene end by 6 bases; junction bases not matched to a gene: 3. The CDR3 nucleotides read TGTGCCTGGAGTGGGGGACAGGGCAATGGCTACACCTTC. Translated, it gives CAWSGGQGNGYTF.

This clonotype was counted only a few times. This chain joins TRBV6-2 or TRBV6-3 and TRBJ2-1; TRBD2 matches at 9 bases. Germline V gene data show CDR1 as MNHEY and CDR2 as SVGEGT. After removal of 5 bases from V and 7 bases from J, the junction contained 9 bases not matched to a gene. This CDR3 is built from 15 residues. This CDR3 is CASSPAGGRGNEQFF. The CDR3, as DNA: TGTGCCAGCAGTCCCGCGGGAGGGCGGGGAAATGAGCAGTTCTTC.

The chain couples TRBV4-2 to TRBJ2-7, with D possibly called TRBD1 or TRBD2 (6 bases each). V was pared by 0 bases and J by 6 bases, with 15 bases between. CDR3 length equals 15 residues. Germline CDR1 and CDR2: LGHNA and YNFKEQ. In nucleotides, the CDR3 is TGTGCCAGCAGCCAAGATGTTGGGGGGCCAGGCGAGCAGTACTTC. It yields the protein CASSQDVGGPGEQYF.

This chain joins TRBV7-2 and TRBJ1-2; 7 bases map to TRBD1. The germline V gene encodes CDR1 SGHTA and CDR2 FQGNSA. Germline trimming cut 0 bases from V and 11 bases from J; bases unmatched to any gene: 6. This CDR3 is built from 13 residues. CDR3 region: CASSLAQGVRYTF. CDR3 coding DNA: TGTGCCAGCAGCTTAGCTCAGGGGGTACGGTACACCTTC.

This clonotype has ten or more counts. The chain couples TRBV12-3 or TRBV12-4 to TRBJ1-2; D is uncertain. Trimming removed 0 bases from V and 4 bases from J, with 9 bases in between. The CDR3 has 14 residues. The CDR3 protein is CASSLAGWPYGYTF. The DNA for the CDR3 is TGTGCCAGCAGTTTAGCAGGGTGGCCCTATGGCTACACCTTC.

The chain has TRBV19 and TRBJ2-1, with D unclear. CDR3 size: 15 residues. Trimming removed 6 bases at V and 0 bases at J, with 12 bases between. Germline V gene data show CDR1 as LNHDA and CDR2 as SQIVND (reference sequence). The CDR3 DNA reads as TGTGCCAGTAGCCTCCGGCCCCGCTCCTACAATGAGCAGTTCTTC. Protein product: CASSLRPRSYNEQFF.

At least ten counts were recorded for this clonotype. The rearrangement joins TRBV5-1 to TRBJ2-4; TRBD1 is a possible D gene (5 bases). The CDR3 has 12 residues. Trimming removed 3 bases at V and 10 bases at J, with 11 bases between. Germline V gene lookup returns CDR1 SGHRS and CDR2 YFSETQ. The CDR3 region is CASSYDQGIQYF. CDR3 DNA: TGCGCCAGCAGCTATGACCAGGGTATTCAGTACTTC.

This clonotype was counted at least ten times. The chain recombines TRBV9 with TRBJ1-2, with D unclear. Germline CDR1 reads SGDLS; CDR2 reads YYNGEE. The length of the CDR3 is 13 residues. V dropped 0 bases and J dropped 8 bases, with 11 bases sitting between them. The CDR3 coding sequence is TGTGCCAGCAGCGTAGCAACTGTAGGGGGCTACACCTTC. This translates into CASSVATVGGYTF.

This clonotype was counted ten times or more. The CDR3 sequence is CASNDVSGPGDIQYF. The CDR3 coding sequence is TGCGCCAGTAACGACGTATCGGGTCCTGGAGACATTCAGTACTTC. V is TRBV4-1 and J is TRBJ2-4; D is unclear. V was shortened by 9 bases and J by 8 bases, with 23 bases between the two germline ends. Per germline, CDR1 MGHRA and CDR2 YSYEKL. The CDR3 covers 15 residues.

This clonotype appeared a single time. A much larger clone is a single base away; this may be a read error. The chain has TRBV6-1 and TRBJ2-3, with D uncertain. The J call may be in error: the DNA end matches TRBJ1-5 better. This CDR3 is 14 amino acids long. Germline V lookup: CDR1 MNHNS, CDR2 SASEGT. The DNA of the CDR3 is TGTGCCAGCAGAATCTCTGGAAGGGCAGATACGCAGCATTTT. It yields the protein CASRISGRADTQHF.

This clonotype came up many times. The V call is TRBV3-1, the J call TRBJ2-2; D is possibly TRBD1 (6 bases). The CDR3 is 18 residues long. V was cut by 0 bases and J by 2 bases, with 16 bases left in between. Germline values: CDR1 LGHDT, CDR2 YNNKEL (reference sequence). The CDR3 spells CASSQETGYRPNTGELFF. CDR3 DNA: TGTGCCAGCAGCCAAGAAACAGGGTACCGGCCCAACACCGGGGAGCTGTTTTTT. Full variable domain (remainder filled in from reference TRBV3-1 and TRBJ2-2): DTAVSQTPKYLVTQMGNDKSIKCEQNLGHDTMYWYKQDSKKFLKIMFSYNNKELIINETVPNRFSPKSPDKAHLNLHINSLELGDSAVYFCASSQETGYRPNTGELFFGEGSRLTVL.

This clonotype was picked up many times. V usage is TRBV7-9 and J usage is TRBJ1-6; unclear D gene. Germline V gene lookup returns CDR1 SEHNR and CDR2 FQNEAQ (reference sequence). Trimming cost V 6 bases and J 7 bases, with 10 bases left between them. CDR3 length: 13 residues. The CDR3 bases are TGTGCCAGCAGTATAACACAGAATTCACCCCTCCACTTT. Its translation: CASSITQNSPLHF.

About this clonotype: This sequence may be a read error, since a much larger clone differs from it by one base. V gene TRBV12-3 or TRBV12-4 combines with J gene TRBJ1-1, with 8 positions matching TRBD1. Trimming cost V 4 bases and J 4 bases; bases outside gene matches: 5. This CDR3 comprises 14 residues. Here the CDR3 DNA reads TGTGCCAGCAGTTCGACAGGGGTTGGCACTGAAGCTTTCTTT. Translation: CASSSTGVGTEAFF.